The entry that follows covers one TCR beta chain sequence. Seattle patient enrollment occurred during active infection, with longitudinal follow-up thereafter. This specimen belongs to a study of blood T cell repertoires in COVID-19. Study at large: Donors in the United States, Italy and Spain gave samples during acute or convalescent COVID-19. PBMCs, B-cell-depleted T cells, or T cells were the source of the cDNA or gDNA that made up the material.

CDR1 and CDR2 (germline): MDHEN, SYDVKM. The CDR3 has 12 residues. Between the trimmed V and J ends, which lost 0 bases and 8 bases, there was a span of 7 bases. Per the study methods: Amplified reference gene primers provided the basis for estimating nucleated cell counts. Using immunoSEQ multiplex PCR, the repertoire was profiled, and TCRdb retains in-frame clones only, with some absent. Clone size and V and J calls were adopted from that table, with D and trimming inferred from the DNA. The sample consists of around 170,000 clones, 80% to 85% of them appearing once. The sequencing sample was made of peripheral blood. The chain uses TRBV28 and TRBJ1-2; no clear D gene. The source is a woman of 80 years or more with COVID-19, enrolled during active disease. Written as DNA, the CDR3 is TGTGCCAGCAGTTTATGGGCGGGAGGCTACACCTTC. Translated, it gives CASSLWAGGYTF.